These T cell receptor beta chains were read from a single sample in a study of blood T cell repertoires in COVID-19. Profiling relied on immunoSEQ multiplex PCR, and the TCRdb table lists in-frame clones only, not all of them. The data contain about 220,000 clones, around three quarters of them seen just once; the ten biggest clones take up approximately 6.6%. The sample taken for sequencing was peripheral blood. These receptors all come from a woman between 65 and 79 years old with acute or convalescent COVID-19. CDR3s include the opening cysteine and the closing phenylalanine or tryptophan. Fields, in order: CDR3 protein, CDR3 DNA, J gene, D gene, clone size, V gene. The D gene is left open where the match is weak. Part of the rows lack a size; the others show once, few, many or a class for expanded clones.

CDR3aa: CASSSGTGDRETQYF
CDR3nt: TGTGCCAGCAGTTCCGGGACAGGGGATAGGGAGACCCAGTACTTC
j_gene: TRBJ2-5
d_gene: TRBD1
abundance: few
v_gene: TRBV11-3

CDR3aa: CASSITASSGNTIYF
CDR3nt: TGTGCCAGTAGTATTACAGCATCCTCTGGAAACACCATATATTTT
j_gene: TRBJ1-3
d_gene: -
abundance: -
v_gene: TRBV19

CDR3aa: CASSLASRRGTQYF
CDR3nt: TGTGCCAGCAGCTTAGCTTCCCGGCGGGGGACCCAGTACTTC
j_gene: TRBJ2-5
d_gene: -
abundance: -
v_gene: TRBV7-6

CDR3aa: CASSYGEVAEAFF
CDR3nt: TGTGCCAGCAGTTACGGGGAGGTCGCTGAAGCTTTCTTT
j_gene: TRBJ1-1
d_gene: -
abundance: -
v_gene: TRBV6-6

CDR3aa: CASSRTSGGAEAETQYF
CDR3nt: TGTGCCAGCAGCAGGACTAGCGGGGGGGCCGAGGCAGAGACCCAGTACTTC
j_gene: TRBJ2-5
d_gene: TRBD2
abundance: -
v_gene: TRBV2

CDR3aa: CASSLAGGFEQYF
CDR3nt: TGTGCCAGCAGCTTAGCAGGGGGTTTTGAGCAGTACTTC
j_gene: TRBJ2-7
d_gene: -
abundance: -
v_gene: TRBV7-9

CDR3aa: CASSRTGPDNEKLFF
CDR3nt: TGCGCCAGCAGTCGGACAGGGCCCGATAATGAAAAACTGTTTTTT
j_gene: TRBJ1-4
d_gene: TRBD1
abundance: few
v_gene: TRBV5-1

CDR3aa: CSVRTSASGAEEPQYF
CDR3nt: TGCAGCGTTCGAACCTCGGCTAGCGGGGCGGAAGAGCCCCAGTACTTC
j_gene: TRBJ2-5
d_gene: TRBD2
abundance: once
v_gene: TRBV29-1

CDR3aa: CASSDGGLAKNIQYF
CDR3nt: TGTGCCAGCAGTGACGGGGGACTAGCCAAAAACATTCAGTACTTC
j_gene: TRBJ2-4
d_gene: -
abundance: -
v_gene: TRBV2

CDR3aa: CASRGGTPNSYEQYF
CDR3nt: TGTGCCAGTAGGGGCGGGACTCCTAACTCCTACGAGCAGTACTTC
j_gene: TRBJ2-7
d_gene: -
abundance: -
v_gene: TRBV19